The sample holds a few counts of the clone carrying this T cell receptor beta chain. TCRdb reprocessed the RACE reads via MiXCR and lists one record per CDR3 protein. This sample has 300,000 to 450,000 distinct CDR3 sequences, with approximately 5.1% found just once. CDR3 size: 12 residues. V lost 8 bases and J 1 base, leaving 9 bases between the germline ends. Germline V lookup: CDR1 MNHNY, CDR2 SVGAGI (reference sequence). This entry comes from a study of human T cells and chemical hapten exposure. Time point given: patch test 1, 2 weeks after DPC sensitization. As to treatment: therapeutic diphenylcyclopropenone sensitization with weekly scalp DPC.

This chain joins TRBV6-6 and TRBJ2-7; no clear D. The TCR was taken from a woman in her forties or fifties with alopecia areata. Some clones in this sample may be carry-over from other donors' samples. Sequencing used whole blood, obtained in connection with sensitization to the hapten diphenylcyclopropenone (DPC). This chain's CDR3 is CASLDSSYEQYF. In DNA form, the CDR3 reads TGTGCCAGCCTGGATTCGTCCTACGAGCAGTACTTC.